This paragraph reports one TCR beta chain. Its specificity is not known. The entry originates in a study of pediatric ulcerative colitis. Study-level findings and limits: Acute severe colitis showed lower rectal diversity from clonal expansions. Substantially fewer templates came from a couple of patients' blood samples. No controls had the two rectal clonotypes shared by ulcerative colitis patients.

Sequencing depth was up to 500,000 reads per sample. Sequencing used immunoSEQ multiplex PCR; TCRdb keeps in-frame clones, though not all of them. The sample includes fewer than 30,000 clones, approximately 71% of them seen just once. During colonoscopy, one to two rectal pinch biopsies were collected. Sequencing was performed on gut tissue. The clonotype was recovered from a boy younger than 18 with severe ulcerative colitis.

CDR3 nucleotide sequence: TGTGCCAGCAGCATTTGTTTCGAGCGGGTACACTCCTACGAGCAGTACTTC. This encodes CASSICFERVHSYEQYF. The chain employs TRBV21-1 and TRBJ2-7; the table gives TRBD2 as D, unverified against the DNA. TRBV21-1 has pseudogene status. There are 17 residues in the CDR3.